This entry lists 21 T cell receptor beta chains sequenced from one sample in a study of blood T cell repertoires in COVID-19. Sequencing was performed with immunoSEQ multiplex PCR; in TCRdb, only in-frame clones are kept and a portion is missing. The top ten hold 20% to 25% of the sample, which has some 40,000 clones, approximately 86% seen once. Sequenced: peripheral blood. These receptors were obtained from a man in his 60s with acute or convalescent COVID-19.

The chain recombines TRBV2 with TRBJ2-6, with D possibly matching TRBD2 (6 bases). Germline CDR1 and CDR2: SNHLY and FYNNEI. CDR3 length: 13 amino acids. With 9 bases removed from V and 4 bases from J, the gap between germline ends came to 10 bases. The CDR3 coding sequence is TGTGCCAGTGGGGAGGTAGGGGCCAACGTCCTGACTTTC. Translated, it gives CASGEVGANVLTF.

The chain combines TRBV6-2 or TRBV6-3 with TRBJ1-2; D gene unclear. V was pared by 0 bases and J by 7 bases, with 15 bases between. The CDR3 has 15 amino acids. Germline V gene lookup returns CDR1 MNHEY and CDR2 SVGEGT. The CDR3 DNA follows: TGTGCCAGCAGTTACTCCTCCGGCAGCCCTAGTGGCTACACCTTC. Protein sequence: CASSYSSGSPSGYTF.

The chain is built from TRBV28 and TRBJ2-7, with 9 bases identical to TRBD2. V lost 6 bases and J lost 0; bases outside the gene matches: 6. CDR1 and CDR2 (germline): MDHEN, SYDVKM. The CDR3 is 15 residues long. CDR3 residues: CASRKAGGTSYEQYF. The CDR3 bases are TGTGCCAGCAGGAAAGCGGGAGGCACCTCCTACGAGCAGTACTTC.

This clone was detected only once. The chain links TRBV7-6 to TRBJ2-3, with 8 bases aligning to TRBD2. Germline lookup yields CDR1 SGHVS and CDR2 FNYEAQ. V lost 1 base, J lost 4 bases, and 7 bases stayed unmatched. This CDR3 has 16 residues. The CDR3 is CASSLGDGRAADTQYF. The DNA for the CDR3 is TGTGCCAGCAGCTTAGGGGACGGGAGGGCCGCAGATACGCAGTATTTT. The complete variable domain, with remaining parts taken from reference TRBV7-6 and TRBJ2-3, reads GAGVSQSPRYKVTKRGQDVALRCDPISGHVSLYWYRQALGQGPEFLTYFNYEAQQDKSGLPNDRFSAERPEGSISTLTIQRTEQRDSAMYRCASSLGDGRAADTQYFGPGTRLTVL.

This chain connects TRBV5-1 to TRBJ2-1, with 8 bases lining up with TRBD2. V shed 2 bases, J shed 5 bases, and the junction held 6 bases outside the gene matches. The CDR3 length is 15 residues. Germline V gives CDR1 SGHRS, CDR2 YFSETQ. For the CDR3, the DNA is TGCGCCAGCAGCTTTAAGCGGGGGCAGAACAATGAGCAGTTCTTC. Protein product: CASSFKRGQNNEQFF.

V is TRBV15 and J is TRBJ1-5; possibly TRBD1 for D (6 bases). Germline assignment: CDR1 LNHNV and CDR2 YYDKDF (reference sequence). V lost 6 bases and J 5 bases, leaving 8 bases between the germline ends. The CDR3 is 12 residues long. The CDR3 DNA is TGTGCCACCAGTAAGGGGGATCAGCCCCAGCATTTT. It codes for CATSKGDQPQHF.

This clone was counted between two and nine times. This sequence joins TRBV2 and TRBJ1-6; tentatively, D is TRBD1 (5 bases). The CDR3 spans 15 residues. CDR1 and CDR2 (germline): SNHLY, FYNNEI. V was cut by 2 bases and J by 10 bases, with 15 bases left in between. The CDR3 is CASSEFAGSRSPLHF. CDR3 DNA: TGTGCCAGCAGTGAATTCGCAGGGTCAAGATCACCCCTCCACTTT.

As DNA, the CDR3 is TGTGCCAGTAGTATGGGAGGGAGCTCCTACGAGCAGTACTTC. Amino acids: CASSMGGSSYEQYF. The chain links TRBV19 to TRBJ2-7; TRBD2 aligns across 7 bases. The CDR3 spans 14 residues. CDR1 LNHDA and CDR2 SQIVND come from the germline V gene (reference sequence). Germline trimming cut 3 bases from V and 0 bases from J; bases unmatched to any gene: 2.

The chain combines TRBV19 with TRBJ2-3; a possible D gene is TRBD2 (5 bases). Germline V lookup: CDR1 LNHDA, CDR2 SQIVND (reference sequence). V lost 5 bases and J 5 bases, leaving 14 bases between the germline ends. The CDR3 has 14 residues. CDR3 bases: TGTGCCAGTAGTTTTACGCGGGCGGGAGATACGCAGTATTTT. Its protein is CASSFTRAGDTQYF.

CDR3 nucleotides: TGTGCCAGTAGTATAGGACAGACAGAAGCTTTCTTT. Translating it yields CASSIGQTEAFF. The V gene is TRBV19, the J gene TRBJ1-1; D may be TRBD1 (5 bases). V lost 1 base and J 8 bases, leaving 8 bases between the germline ends. Germline V CDR1 and CDR2: LNHDA, SQIVND (reference sequence). The CDR3 totals 12 residues.

V is TRBV28 and J is TRBJ1-1; 7 bases are shared with TRBD1. This CDR3 has 16 amino acids. Germline CDR1 and CDR2: MDHEN and SYDVKM. The V and J ends lost 5 bases and 4 bases, in that order; junction bases with no gene match: 13. The CDR3 region has the DNA TGTGCCAGCAGTCGTAATCCGGGACAGATGTTCACTGAAGCTTTCTTT. This translates into CASSRNPGQMFTEAFF. The whole variable domain, remainder taken from reference TRBV28 and TRBJ1-1, is DVKVTQSSRYLVKRTGEKVFLECVQDMDHENMFWYRQDPGLGLRLIYFSYDVKMKEKGDIPEGYSVSREKKERFSLILESASTNQTSMYLCASSRNPGQMFTEAFFGQGTRLTVV.

V gene TRBV10-1 combines with J gene TRBJ2-1, with TRBD2 matching 11 bases. The CDR3 extends over 17 amino acids. Trimming cost V 4 bases and J 0 bases; bases outside gene matches: 5. The V gene's germline CDR1 is WNHNN and CDR2 SYGVQD (reference sequence). The CDR3 DNA reads as TGCGCCAGCAGTGGTAGCGGGAGGGCCACCTCCTACAATGAGCAGTTCTTC. It codes for CASSGSGRATSYNEQFF.

The chain has TRBV27 and TRBJ2-3; D unclear. The CDR3 loop spans 16 amino acids. Between the trimmed V and J ends, which lost 6 bases and 4 bases, there was a span of 20 bases. From germline, CDR1 is MNHEY and CDR2 SMNVEV (reference sequence). CDR3 sequence reads: CASSPPRLIGADTQYF. Here the CDR3 DNA reads TGTGCCAGCAGCCCCCCTCGACTGATTGGCGCAGATACGCAGTATTTT.

The chain links TRBV19 to TRBJ1-3, with no clear D. Per germline, CDR1 LNHDA and CDR2 SQIVND (reference sequence). CDR3 length: 15 residues. V was clipped by 3 bases and J by 7 bases, with 16 bases between them. CDR3 sequence (DNA): TGTGCCAGTAGTATCGGAGGCCAGCTCCATAACACCATATATTTT. Residues: CASSIGGQLHNTIYF.

This clone appeared once. The chain employs TRBV19 and TRBJ2-3; tentative D call: TRBD1 (7 bases). Trimming removed 6 bases at V and 2 bases at J, with 12 bases between. The CDR3 covers 14 residues. In germline, CDR1 is LNHDA, CDR2 SQIVND (reference sequence). CDR3 region: CASRVRGDTDTQYF. CDR3 nucleotides: TGTGCCAGTAGGGTCAGGGGGGACACAGATACGCAGTATTTT.

The rearrangement uses TRBV9 and TRBJ1-3; no clear D gene. The germline V gene has CDR1 SGDLS and CDR2 YYNGEE. The V gene lost 4 bases and the J gene lost 0 bases, with 11 bases spanning the gap. This CDR3 region has 15 residues. CDR3 protein: CASSSEIHSGNTIYF. CDR3 sequence (DNA): TGTGCCAGCAGCTCTGAGATCCACTCTGGAAACACCATATATTTT.

V is TRBV27 and J is TRBJ1-5; no definite D call. Germline V gives CDR1 MNHEY, CDR2 SMNVEV (reference sequence). V lost 2 bases to trimming and J lost 7 bases, with 9 bases between them. The CDR3 extends over 13 amino acids. The CDR3 protein is CASSLGPEQPQHF. The CDR3 nucleotides read TGTGCCAGCAGTTTAGGGCCCGAACAGCCCCAGCATTTT.

This sequence joins TRBV27 and TRBJ2-2; weak D call: TRBD2 (5 bases). CDR1 MNHEY and CDR2 SMNVEV come from the germline V gene (reference sequence). This CDR3 comprises 15 residues. The V gene lost 5 bases and the J gene lost 5 bases, with 15 bases spanning the gap. This chain's CDR3 is CASSPLDTSTGELFF. The CDR3 nucleotides read TGTGCCAGCAGTCCGCTGGATACTAGTACCGGGGAGCTGTTTTTT.

This rearrangement joins TRBV18 to TRBJ1-1; weak D call: TRBD1 (6 bases). The germline CDR1 and CDR2 sequences are KGHSH and LQKENI. This CDR3 region has 15 residues. The V gene lost 2 bases and the J gene lost 1 base, with 11 bases spanning the gap. CDR3 sequence: CASSPISDRNTEAFF. The CDR3 coding sequence is TGTGCCAGCTCACCAATTTCGGACAGGAACACTGAAGCTTTCTTT. Using reference TRBV18 and TRBJ1-1 for the parts outside the CDR3, the full variable domain is NAGVMQNPRHLVRRRGQEARLRCSPMKGHSHVYWYRQLPEEGLKFMVYLQKENIIDESGMPKERFSAEFPKEGPSILRIQQVVRGDSAAYFCASSPISDRNTEAFFGQGTRLTVV.

This clone was found once. The rearrangement uses TRBV24-1 and TRBJ2-2; 10 bases fit TRBD1. Germline V gene data show CDR1 as KGHDR and CDR2 as SFDVKD. The CDR3 is 21 amino acids. The V segment lost 1 base and the J segment 3 bases; nucleotides outside the gene matches: 16. In nucleotides, the CDR3 is TGTGCCACCAGTGATTTCTCGCCGACAGGGGGCCTAGGTCGGGACACCGGGGAGCTGTTTTTT. Translated: CATSDFSPTGGLGRDTGELFF.

The V and J genes are TRBV6-5 and TRBJ1-1; 9 nucleotides align to TRBD1. The germline V gene encodes CDR1 MNHEY and CDR2 SVGAGI. The CDR3 length is 16 residues. Losses at the gene ends were 1 base for V and 5 bases for J; bases not matched to a gene: 8. The CDR3, as DNA: TGTGCCAGCAGTTACTTCCAGACAGGGGGTTTAACTGAAGCTTTCTTT. This gives the protein CASSYFQTGGLTEAFF.